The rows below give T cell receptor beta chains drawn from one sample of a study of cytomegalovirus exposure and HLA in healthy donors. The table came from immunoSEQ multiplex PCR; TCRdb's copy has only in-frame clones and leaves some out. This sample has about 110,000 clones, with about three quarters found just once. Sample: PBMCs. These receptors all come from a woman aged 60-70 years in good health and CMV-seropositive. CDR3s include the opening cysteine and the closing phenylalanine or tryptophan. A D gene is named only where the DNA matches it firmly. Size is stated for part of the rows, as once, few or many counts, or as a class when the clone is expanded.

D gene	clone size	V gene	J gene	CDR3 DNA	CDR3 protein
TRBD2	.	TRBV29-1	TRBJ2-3	TGCAGCGTTGATTTACAGCGGGCCAGCGGGAACACAGATACGCAGTATTTT	CSVDLQRASGNTDTQYF
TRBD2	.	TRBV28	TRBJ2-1	TGTGCCAGCAGGAAAGGGACTAGCGGGAGTGTGAGTAATGAGCAGTTCTTC	CASRKGTSGSVSNEQFF
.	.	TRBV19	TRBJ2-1	TGTGCCAGTAACCCTGGGAGAAACTTCTACAATGAGCAGTTCTTC	CASNPGRNFYNEQFF
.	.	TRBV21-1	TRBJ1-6	TGTGCCAGCAGCAAAGTAAGATGGAGGAATTCACCCCTCCACTTT	CASSKVRWRNSPLHF
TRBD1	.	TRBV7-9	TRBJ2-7	TGTGCCAGCAGCCCAGGGGGCCCCTACGAGCAGTACTTC	CASSPGGPYEQYF
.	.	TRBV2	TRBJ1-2	TGTGCCAGCAGTGGACAGCTCGTCTATGGCTACACCTTC	CASSGQLVYGYTF
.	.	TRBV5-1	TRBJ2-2	TGCGCCAGCAGCCGGACCCAGGAGGAGACCGGGGAGCTGTTTTTT	CASSRTQEETGELFF
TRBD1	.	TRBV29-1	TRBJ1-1	TGCAGCGTTGAAGAAGATTACGGGACAGGGAGAGCTTTCTTT	CSVEEDYGTGRAFF
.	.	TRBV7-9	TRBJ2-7	TGTTCCAGCAGCCTTCTGAGTAGCTACGAGCAGTACTTC	CSSSLLSSYEQYF
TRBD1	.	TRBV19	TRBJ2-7	TGTGCCAGTACCCCAACAGGGGGCCTCTCCTACGAGCAGTACTTC	CASTPTGGLSYEQYF
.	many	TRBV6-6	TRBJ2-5	TGTGCCAGCCGGGGATGGAGGGACAGACAAGAGACCCAGTACTTC	CASRGWRDRQETQYF
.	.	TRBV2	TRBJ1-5	TGTGCCAGCAGTGGCGGGCTCCAGCCCCAGCATTTT	CASSGGLQPQHF
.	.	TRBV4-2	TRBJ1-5	TGTGCCAGCAGCCAAGGGCATCAGGTGCATCAGCCCCAGCATTTT	CASSQGHQVHQPQHF
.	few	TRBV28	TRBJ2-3	TGTGCCAGCAGTTTCATGGGGGCGGGAGTCGCAGATACGCAGTATTTT	CASSFMGAGVADTQYF
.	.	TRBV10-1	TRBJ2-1	TGCGCCAGCAGTGAGTTAGCCTCATCGGGCAATGAGCAGTTCTTC	CASSELASSGNEQFF
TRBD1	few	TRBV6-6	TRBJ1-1	TGTGCCGGGCAGGGGGGCCGGAACACTGAAGCTTTCTTT	CAGQGGRNTEAFF
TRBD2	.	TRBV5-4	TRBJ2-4	TGTGCCAGCAGCCCAACCCCTCTAGCGGGAGTGTCCAAAAACATTCAGTACTTC	CASSPTPLAGVSKNIQYF
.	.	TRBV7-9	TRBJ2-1	TGTGCCAGCAGCCAATATATGCGAACGTCTTATGAGCAGTTCTTC	CASSQYMRTSYEQFF
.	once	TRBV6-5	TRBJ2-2	TGTGCCAGCAGGCGGGGAGGCGGGGAGCTGTTTTTT	CASRRGGGELFF
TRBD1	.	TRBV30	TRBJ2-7	TGTGCCTGGAGTGTACAGGGGACACCGTACGAGCAGTACTTC	CAWSVQGTPYEQYF
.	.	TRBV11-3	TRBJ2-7	TGTGCCAGCAGCTCAACAGGTCTCTCCTACGAGCAGTACTTC	CASSSTGLSYEQYF
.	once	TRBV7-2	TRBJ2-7	TGTGCCAGCAGCCCTCAGGACAGGGAGGGAAACGAGCAGTACTTC	CASSPQDREGNEQYF
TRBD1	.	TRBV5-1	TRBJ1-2	TGCGCCAGCAGCTTGGGCAGGGGGAAGAATGGCTACACCTTC	CASSLGRGKNGYTF
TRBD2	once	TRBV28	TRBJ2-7	TGTGCCTGCTCGCCCGCGGGAGGGGGCGGAGAGCAGTACTTC	CACSPAGGGGEQYF
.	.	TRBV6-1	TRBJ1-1	TGTGCCAGCAGGTTACAGGGAGGGACTGAAGCTTTCTTT	CASRLQGGTEAFF
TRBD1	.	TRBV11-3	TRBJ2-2	TGTGCCAGCAGCTCCCCTGACAGGGCCGGAGGGGAGCTGTTTTTT	CASSSPDRAGGELFF
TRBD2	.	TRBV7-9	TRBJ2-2	TGTGCCAGCAGCACAGCGGGAGGCCCCACCGGGGAGCTGTTTTTT	CASSTAGGPTGELFF
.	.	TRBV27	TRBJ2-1	TGTGCCAGCAGTTTGGAGGGATACAATGAGCAGTTCTTC	CASSLEGYNEQFF
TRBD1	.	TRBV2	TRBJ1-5	TGTGCCAGCAGCGGGACAGGGATTAGCAATCAGCCCCAGCATTTT	CASSGTGISNQPQHF
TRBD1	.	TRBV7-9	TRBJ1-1	TGTGCCAGCAGCTTAGCTATAGGGGGCTCGTTTGCTTTCTTT	CASSLAIGGSFAFF
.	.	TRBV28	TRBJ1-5	TGTGCCAGCAGTGCGACCACAGGGCTTGGTTCTATTGATCAGCCCCAGCATTTT	CASSATTGLGSIDQPQHF
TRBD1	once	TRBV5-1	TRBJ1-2	TGCGCCAGCAGCCCTATACAGGGGTCGGATAACTATGGCTACACCTTC	CASSPIQGSDNYGYTF
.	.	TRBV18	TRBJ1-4	TGTGCCAGCTCTGTACTCGGCCAGGTTAATGAAAAGCTGTTTTTT	CASSVLGQVNEKLFF
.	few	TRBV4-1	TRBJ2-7	TGCGCCAGCAGCCCCTCAAGGGGGGGTTACGAGCAGTACTTC	CASSPSRGGYEQYF
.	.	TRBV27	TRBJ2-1	TGTGCCAGCAGTTTATCATCGCTAGCCCGGCAGTTCTTC	CASSLSSLARQFF
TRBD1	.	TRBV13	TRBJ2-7	TGTGCCAGCAGTCCGGCCGGGACAGGGACCTACGAGCAGTACTTC	CASSPAGTGTYEQYF
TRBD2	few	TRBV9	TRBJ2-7	TGTGCCAGCAGCGCCGGACTAGCGGGAGGCAACGAGCAGTACTTC	CASSAGLAGGNEQYF
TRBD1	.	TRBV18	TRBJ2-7	TGTGCCAGCTCACCAAGGGACAGGGGTTCCTACGAGCAGTACTTC	CASSPRDRGSYEQYF
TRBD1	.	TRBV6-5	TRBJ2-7	TGTGCCAGCAGTCGACAGGGGCGCCCTACCTACGAGCAGTACTTC	CASSRQGRPTYEQYF
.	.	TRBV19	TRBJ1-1	TGCGCCAGTAGTAGGGGAGGATTCTTTGACGCTTTCTTT	CASSRGGFFDAFF
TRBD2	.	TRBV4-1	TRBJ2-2	TGCGCCAGCAGCCATCGGAACCCTAGCGGGAGTCCCGGGGAGCTGTTTTTT	CASSHRNPSGSPGELFF
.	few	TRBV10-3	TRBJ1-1	TGTGCCATCAGTGACGCCCCCCCCGGAGAGGAGACTGAAGCTTTCTTT	CAISDAPPGEETEAFF
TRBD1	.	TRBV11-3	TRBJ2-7	TGTGCCAGCACCGTACCGACAGGGACCTCCTACGAGCAGTACTTC	CASTVPTGTSYEQYF
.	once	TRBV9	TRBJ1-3	TGTGCCAGCAGCGTAGCCTCCCAGTGGGCCTCTGGAAACACCATATATTTT	CASSVASQWASGNTIYF
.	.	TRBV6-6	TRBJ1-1	TGTGCCAGCAGTCCTCATGGGGGGGGAAACACTGAAGCTTTCTTT	CASSPHGGGNTEAFF
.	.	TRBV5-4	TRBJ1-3	TGTGCCAGCAGCTTCGGGGTTCGGGACACCATATATTTT	CASSFGVRDTIYF
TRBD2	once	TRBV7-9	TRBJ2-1	TGTGCCAGCAGCCCCTCCGGGACTAGCGGGTATCGCTCCTACAATGAGCAGTTCTTC	CASSPSGTSGYRSYNEQFF
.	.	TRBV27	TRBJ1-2	TGTGCCAGCAGTGGCCCACGTGGCTACACCTTC	CASSGPRGYTF
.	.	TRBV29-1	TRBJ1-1	TGCAGCGTTGACTCGGACAAGGACAAAGCTTTCTTT	CSVDSDKDKAFF
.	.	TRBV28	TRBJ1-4	TGTGCCAGCAGTCTAGCCGGGATACAGGGTAATGAAAAACTGTTTTTT	CASSLAGIQGNEKLFF
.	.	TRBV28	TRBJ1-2	TGTGCCATACCGGGCCGGAGGTATGGCTACACCTTC	CAIPGRRYGYTF
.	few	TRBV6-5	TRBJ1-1	TGTGCCAGCAGTCCCGGGGGGGCATTGAACACTGAAGCTTTCTTT	CASSPGGALNTEAFF
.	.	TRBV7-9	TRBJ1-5	TGTGCCAGCAGCTTAGGCAGTCAGCCCCAGCATTTT	CASSLGSQPQHF